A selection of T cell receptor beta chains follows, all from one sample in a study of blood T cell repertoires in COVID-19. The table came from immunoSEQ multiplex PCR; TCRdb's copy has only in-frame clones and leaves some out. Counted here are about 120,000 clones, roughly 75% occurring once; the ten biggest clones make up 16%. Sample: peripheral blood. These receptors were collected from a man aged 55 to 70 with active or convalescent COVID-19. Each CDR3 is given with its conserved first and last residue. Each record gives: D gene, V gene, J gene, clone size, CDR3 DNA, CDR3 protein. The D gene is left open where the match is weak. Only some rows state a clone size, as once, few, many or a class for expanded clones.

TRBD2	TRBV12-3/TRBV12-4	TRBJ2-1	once	TGTGCCAGCGGACTAGCGGGAGAGGCTGAGCAGTTCTTC	CASGLAGEAEQFF
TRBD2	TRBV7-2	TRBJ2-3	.	TGTGCCAGCAGCTTAGTAGAGGCGGGAGATGCGCAGTATTTT	CASSLVEAGDAQYF
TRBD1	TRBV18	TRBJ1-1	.	TGTGCCAGCTCACCCTTCATATCGGGACAGGGGAATGAAGCTTTCTTT	CASSPFISGQGNEAFF
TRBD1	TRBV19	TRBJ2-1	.	TGTGCCAGTAGTAGGGGACAGGCCTACAATGAGCAGTTCTTC	CASSRGQAYNEQFF
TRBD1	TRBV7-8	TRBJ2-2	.	TGTGCCAGCAGCTTAGTAGGACAGGGGTTAGCGGGCGGGGAGCTGTTTTTT	CASSLVGQGLAGGELFF
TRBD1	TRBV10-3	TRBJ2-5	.	TGTGCCATCAGTGAGTTGGGAACAGGGGGCTTAGAGACCCAGTACTTC	CAISELGTGGLETQYF
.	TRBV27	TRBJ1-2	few	TGTGCCAGCTGTCCTTGGAGGGAAATGTGTGGCTACACCTTC	CASCPWREMCGYTF
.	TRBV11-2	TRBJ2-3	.	TGTGCCAGCAGCCCCCGCCGGAGCGGAGCTTTCACAGATACGCAGTATTTT	CASSPRRSGAFTDTQYF
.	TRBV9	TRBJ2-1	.	TGTGCCAGCAGCCGTTCAGGGGACGTGGGCGGCAATGAGCAGTTCTTC	CASSRSGDVGGNEQFF
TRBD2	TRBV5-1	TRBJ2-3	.	TGCGCCAGCTCATCTACCGGGACTAGCGGCCTGGTGGGTACAGATACGCAGTATTTT	CASSSTGTSGLVGTDTQYF
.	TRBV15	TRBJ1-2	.	TGTGCCACCAGCAAGGCAGGGGATGGCTACACCTTC	CATSKAGDGYTF
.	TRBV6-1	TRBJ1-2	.	TGTGCCAGCAGTGAGGGGGGGAACTATGGCTACACCTTC	CASSEGGNYGYTF
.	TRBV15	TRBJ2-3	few	TGTGCCACCAGCAGAGGTACGAGTGCAGATACGCAGTATTTT	CATSRGTSADTQYF
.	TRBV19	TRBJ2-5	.	TGTGCCAGTAGTCCTACGGACACCCGGGGGGAGACCCAGTACTTC	CASSPTDTRGETQYF
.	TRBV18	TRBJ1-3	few	TGTGCCAGCTCACCACCGGTCGAACAGCCTGGAAACACCATATATTTT	CASSPPVEQPGNTIYF
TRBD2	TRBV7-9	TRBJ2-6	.	TGTGCCAGCGTGTTAGAGGGACTAGCCGACTCTGGGGCCAACGTCCTGACTTTC	CASVLEGLADSGANVLTF
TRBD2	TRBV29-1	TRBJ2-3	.	TGCAGCGCTAGCGGGAGCACAGATACGCAGTATTTT	CSASGSTDTQYF
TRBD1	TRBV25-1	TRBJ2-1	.	TGTGCCAGCAGTGGCCGTGGGACAGGGGTTCCGGATGAGCAGTTCTTC	CASSGRGTGVPDEQFF
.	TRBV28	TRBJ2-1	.	TGTGCCACCCAAGGGGGGGCTCCTCACAATGAGCAGTTCTTC	CATQGGAPHNEQFF
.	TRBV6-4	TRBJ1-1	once	TGTGCCAGCCCTGGGAGATCATCGGTGAACACTGAAGCTTTCTTT	CASPGRSSVNTEAFF
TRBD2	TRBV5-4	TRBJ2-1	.	TGTGCCAGCAGCCGGGGAGGAACTAGCGGATACAATGAGCAGTTCTTC	CASSRGGTSGYNEQFF
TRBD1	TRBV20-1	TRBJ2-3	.	TGCAGTGCTAGTACGGGACAGCACACAGATACGCAGTATTTT	CSASTGQHTDTQYF
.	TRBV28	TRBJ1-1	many	TGTGCCAGCAGTTTGGGGGGGAACGGGGCGGTTGAAGCTTTCTTT	CASSLGGNGAVEAFF
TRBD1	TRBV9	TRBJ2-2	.	TGTGCCAGCACCGAGGGGGGGACAGGGAATACCGGGGAGCTGTTTTTT	CASTEGGTGNTGELFF
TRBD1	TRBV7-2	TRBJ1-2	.	TGTGCCAGCAGCCGGGCAGGGGGCTTCTATGGCTACACCTTC	CASSRAGGFYGYTF
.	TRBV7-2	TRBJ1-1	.	TGTGCCAGCAGCGTAACAGGGTGGGCTGAAGCTTTCTTT	CASSVTGWAEAFF
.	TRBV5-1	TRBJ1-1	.	TGCGCCAGCAGCCCGGAAGGACATGAAGCTTTCTTT	CASSPEGHEAFF
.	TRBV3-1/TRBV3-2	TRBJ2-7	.	TGTGCCAGCAGCCAAGCTTCCGAGCAGTACTTC	CASSQASEQYF
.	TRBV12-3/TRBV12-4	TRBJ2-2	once	TGTGCCAGCAGTTTAGCGGGAGCCAGGGAGCTGTTTTTT	CASSLAGARELFF
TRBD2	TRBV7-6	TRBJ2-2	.	TGTGCCAGCGGTCTTTCGGGAGGGCCTAGCGGGGAGCTGTTTTTT	CASGLSGGPSGELFF
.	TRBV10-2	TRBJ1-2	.	TGCGCCAGCAGTGATCCCAGATTCTATGGCTACACCTTC	CASSDPRFYGYTF
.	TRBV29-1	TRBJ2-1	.	TGCAGCGTTGAAGATGTACGGGGTGGTGGCGATGAGCAGTTCTTC	CSVEDVRGGGDEQFF
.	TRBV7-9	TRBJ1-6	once	TGTGCCAGCAGCTTTTCAGGGGCTAATTCACCCCTCCACTTT	CASSFSGANSPLHF
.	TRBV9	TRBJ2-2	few	TGTGCCAGCAGCCCCCGACTAGGCGGGGAGCTGTTTTTT	CASSPRLGGELFF
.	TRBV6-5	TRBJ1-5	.	TGTGCCAGCAGTTACGGGAGGAATCAGCCCCAGCATTTT	CASSYGRNQPQHF
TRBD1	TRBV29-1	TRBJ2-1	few	TGCAGCGTTGTAAGACAGGGGCATCGGAATGAGCAGTTCTTC	CSVVRQGHRNEQFF
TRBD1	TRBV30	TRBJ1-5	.	TGTGCCTGGAGTGTAGTGGCCAGGGGGCTAGGTCAGCCCCAGCATTTT	CAWSVVARGLGQPQHF
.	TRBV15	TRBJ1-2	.	TGTGCCACCAGCAGAGGGGGAGGAGAAGGCTACACCTTC	CATSRGGGEGYTF
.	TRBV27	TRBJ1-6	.	TGTGCCAGCATGTGGAGGGAGTACTCACCCCTCCACTTT	CASMWREYSPLHF
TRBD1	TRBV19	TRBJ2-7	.	TGTGCCAGCTTGGGACAGTCCTACGAGCAGTACTTC	CASLGQSYEQYF
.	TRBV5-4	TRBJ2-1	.	TGTGCCAGCAGCTTTAGTCGGGAGCAGTTCTTC	CASSFSREQFF
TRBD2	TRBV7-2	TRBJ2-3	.	TGTGCCAGCAGCTTAGACTTAGCGGGAGAGGCAGATACGCAGTATTTT	CASSLDLAGEADTQYF
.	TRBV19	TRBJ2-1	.	TGTGCCAGTAGTATACTGGTCGGAGGTGGGGTAAATGAGCAGTTCTTC	CASSILVGGGVNEQFF
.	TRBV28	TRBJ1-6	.	TGTGCCAACTCCCCTAGCGGGAATTCACCCCTCCACTTT	CANSPSGNSPLHF
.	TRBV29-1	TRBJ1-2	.	TGCAGCGTCCAAACAGGCAGGCATGGCTACACCTTC	CSVQTGRHGYTF
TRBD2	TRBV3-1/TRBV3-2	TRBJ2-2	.	TGTGCCAGCAGCCGGAAAGCCTTTAGCGGGAGATGGACCGGGGAGCTGTTTTTT	CASSRKAFSGRWTGELFF
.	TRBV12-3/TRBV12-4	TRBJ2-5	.	TGTGCCAGCAGTCAGCCGGGGGTGGAGACCCAGTACTTC	CASSQPGVETQYF
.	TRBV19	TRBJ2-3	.	TGTGCCAGTAGTATAGGCCGGGGCACAGATACGCAGTATTTT	CASSIGRGTDTQYF
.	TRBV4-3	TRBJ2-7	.	TGCGCCAGCAGCCAAGTGCGAGAGCAGTACTTC	CASSQVREQYF
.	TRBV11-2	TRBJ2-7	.	TGTGCCAGCAGCAGGACGGGGAGCTCCTACGAGCAGTACTTC	CASSRTGSSYEQYF
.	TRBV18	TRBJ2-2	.	TGTGCCAGCTCACCTTTCGACAGAGCCAACACCGGGGAGCTGTTTTTT	CASSPFDRANTGELFF
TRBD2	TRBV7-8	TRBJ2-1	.	TGTGCCAGCAGCTTGGCCGTAGCGGGAGAGGAGCAGTTCTTC	CASSLAVAGEEQFF
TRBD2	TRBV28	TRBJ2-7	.	TGTGCCAGCAGTTACGTCACTAGCGGGAGTTCCTACGAGCAGTACTTC	CASSYVTSGSSYEQYF